This passage covers 9 T cell receptor beta chains from one sample sequenced in a study of breast tumors, draining lymph nodes, adjacent tissues. Breast cancer patients provided tissue from their axillary draining lymph nodes. TCRdb processed the multiplex PCR reads anew with MiXCR; each CDR3 protein has one entry. The sample shows about 130,000 distinct CDR3 sequences, just under 20% of them seen only once. Sequencing was carried out using axillary lymph node tissue. The receptors were gathered from a female donor with breast cancer. Some clones in this sample may be carry-over from other donors' samples.

This clonotype was found many times. The V call is TRBV19, the J call TRBJ1-2; 9 bases agree with TRBD1. The CDR3 spans 12 residues. CDR1 is LNHDA and CDR2 is SQIVND in the germline V gene (reference sequence). J lost 5 bases, V lost 8 bases, and 3 bases had no gene match. The CDR3 DNA sequence: TGTGCCAGTTGGGACAGGGATTATGGCTACACCTTC. Protein product: CASWDRDYGYTF.

This clonotype appeared a few times. The rearrangement joins TRBV9 to TRBJ1-5, with 7 positions matching TRBD1. V was clipped by 3 bases and J by 7 bases; unmatched bases: 10. CDR3 length equals 15 residues. The V gene's germline CDR1 is SGDLS and CDR2 YYNGEE. The CDR3 sequence: CASSADTGARQPQHF. The CDR3 nucleotides read TGTGCCAGCAGCGCAGATACAGGGGCAAGACAGCCCCAGCATTTT. The full variable domain, its missing parts supplied by reference TRBV9 and TRBJ1-5, is DSGVTQTPKHLITATGQRVTLRCSPRSGDLSVYWYQQSLDQGLQFLIQYYNGEERAKGNILERFSAQQFPDLHSELNLSSLELGDSALYFCASSADTGARQPQHFGDGTRLSIL.

The chain uses TRBV5-1 and TRBJ1-1; D unclear. CDR3 length: 9 amino acids. The V gene's germline CDR1 is SGHRS and CDR2 YFSETQ. Trimming cost V 8 bases and J 9 bases, with 8 bases left between them. CDR3 bases: TGCGCCAGGAATCCGCAAGCTTTCTTT. It translates to CARNPQAFF. The variable domain in full, with the rest retrieved from reference TRBV5-1 and TRBJ1-1, is KAGVTQTPRYLIKTRGQQVTLSCSPISGHRSVSWYQQTPGQGLQFLFEYFSETQRNKGNFPGRFSGRQFSNSRSEMNVSTLELGDSALYLCARNPQAFFGQGTRLTVV.

This clonotype was observed a few times. V gene TRBV5-1 combines with J gene TRBJ2-2; the D gene is possibly TRBD2 (6 bases). Per the germline V gene, CDR1 is SGHRS and CDR2 is YFSETQ. Trimming took 4 bases from V and 0 from J, leaving 13 bases between them. The CDR3 is 16 amino acids. The CDR3 loop reads CASSLPLATNTGELFF. In DNA form, the CDR3 reads TGCGCCAGCAGCCTTCCACTAGCAACGAACACCGGGGAGCTGTTTTTT.

Points on this clonotype: Since a far larger clone is one base different, this is likely a read error. The chain couples TRBV5-5 to TRBJ2-3; no clear D. The CDR3 is made up of 11 amino acids. CDR1 and CDR2 (germline): SGHKS, YYEKEE (reference sequence). The CDR3 loop is CASGSTDTRYF. DNA for the CDR3: TGTGCCAGCGGTTCCACAGATACGCGGTATTTT.

Ten or more counts support this clonotype. DNA of the CDR3: TGTGCCACCAGTGTCCCTGACGGGGGAGGCGAGGACACCGGGGAGCTGTTTTTT. Its translation: CATSVPDGGGEDTGELFF. The rearrangement links TRBV24-1 to TRBJ2-2, with D perhaps matching TRBD2 (6 bases). CDR3 length equals 18 residues. Germline values: CDR1 KGHDR, CDR2 SFDVKD. V gave up 5 bases and J gave up 3 bases, with 21 bases separating them.

This clonotype appeared many times. V usage is TRBV15 and J usage is TRBJ2-5, with D perhaps TRBD2 (5 bases). The CDR3 is made up of 11 amino acids. V lost 5 bases and J 7 bases, leaving 8 bases between the germline ends. In germline, CDR1 is LNHNV, CDR2 YYDKDF (reference sequence). The CDR3 DNA reads TGTGCCACCAGCGCGGGTGCGACCCAGTACTTC. Protein sequence: CATSAGATQYF. The variable domain in full, completed from reference TRBV15 and TRBJ2-5, reads DAMVIQNPRYQVTQFGKPVTLSCSQTLNHNVMYWYQQKSSQAPKLLFHYYDKDFNNEADTPDNFQSRRPNTSFCFLDIRSPGLGDTAMYLCATSAGATQYFGPGTRLLVL.

Of note for this clonotype: Given the absence of the conserved phenylalanine or tryptophan at the CDR3 end, a read error is likely. This chain uses TRBV3-1 with TRBJ2-7; possible D gene TRBD1, 6 bases. Germline CDR1 is LGHDT and CDR2 is YNNKEL (reference sequence). This CDR3 comprises 12 residues. Trimming cost V 4 bases and J 3 bases, with 7 bases left between them. The CDR3: CASSPQGYEQYL. The CDR3 region has the DNA TGTGCCAGCAGCCCACAGGGCTACGAGCAGTACCTC.

At least ten counts were recorded for this clonotype. The J gene is TRBJ1-2, the V gene TRBV6-6; no firm D call. The germline V gene encodes CDR1 MNHNY and CDR2 SVGAGI (reference sequence). The CDR3 has 14 amino acids. Trimming took off 6 bases at V and 0 bases at J, with 11 bases between the two ends. For the CDR3, the DNA is TGTGCCAGCAGAGACGACGGGACTAACTATGGCTACACCTTC. This sequence encodes CASRDDGTNYGYTF.